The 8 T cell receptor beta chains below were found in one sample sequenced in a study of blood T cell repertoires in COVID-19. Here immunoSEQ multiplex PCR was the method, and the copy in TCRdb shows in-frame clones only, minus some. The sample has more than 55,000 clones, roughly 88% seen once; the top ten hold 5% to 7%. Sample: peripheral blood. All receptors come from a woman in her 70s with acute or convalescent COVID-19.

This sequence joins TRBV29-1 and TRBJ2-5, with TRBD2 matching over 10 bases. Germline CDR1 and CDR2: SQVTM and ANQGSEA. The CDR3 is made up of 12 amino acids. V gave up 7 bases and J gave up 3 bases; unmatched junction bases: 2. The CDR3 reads CSALAGEETQYF. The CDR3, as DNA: TGCAGCGCCCTAGCGGGAGAAGAGACCCAGTACTTC.

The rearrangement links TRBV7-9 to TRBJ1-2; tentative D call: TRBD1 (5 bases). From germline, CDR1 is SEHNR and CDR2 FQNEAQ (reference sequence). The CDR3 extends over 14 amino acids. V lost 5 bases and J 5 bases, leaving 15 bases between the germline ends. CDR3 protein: CASSIAGLEYGYTF. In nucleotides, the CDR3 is TGTGCCAGCAGCATCGCGGGGCTAGAGTATGGCTACACCTTC.

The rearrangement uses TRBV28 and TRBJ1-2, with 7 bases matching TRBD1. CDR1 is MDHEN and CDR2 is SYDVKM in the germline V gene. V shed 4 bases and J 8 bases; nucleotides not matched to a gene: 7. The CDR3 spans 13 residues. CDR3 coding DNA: TGTGCCAGCAGTTCTCCCCAGGGGGGAGGCTACACCTTC. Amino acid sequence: CASSSPQGGGYTF.

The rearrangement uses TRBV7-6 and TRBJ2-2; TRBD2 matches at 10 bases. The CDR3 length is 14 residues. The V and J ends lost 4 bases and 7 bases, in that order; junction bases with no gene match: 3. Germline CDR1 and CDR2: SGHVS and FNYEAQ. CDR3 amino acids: CASSYGLADGELFF. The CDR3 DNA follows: TGTGCCAGCAGCTATGGACTAGCGGACGGGGAGCTGTTTTTT.

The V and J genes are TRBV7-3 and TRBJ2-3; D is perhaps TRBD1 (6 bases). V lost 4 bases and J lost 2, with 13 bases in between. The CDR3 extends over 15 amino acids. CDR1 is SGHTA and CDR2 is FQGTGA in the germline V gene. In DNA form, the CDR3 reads TGTGCCAGCAGCTCACAGGGAAGGAACACAGATACGCAGTATTTT. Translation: CASSSQGRNTDTQYF. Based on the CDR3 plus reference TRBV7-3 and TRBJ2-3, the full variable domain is GAGVSQTPSNKVTEKGKYVELRCDPISGHTALYWYRQSLGQGPEFLIYFQGTGAADDSGLPNDRFFAVRPEGSVSTLKIQRTERGDSAVYLCASSSQGRNTDTQYFGPGTRLTVL.

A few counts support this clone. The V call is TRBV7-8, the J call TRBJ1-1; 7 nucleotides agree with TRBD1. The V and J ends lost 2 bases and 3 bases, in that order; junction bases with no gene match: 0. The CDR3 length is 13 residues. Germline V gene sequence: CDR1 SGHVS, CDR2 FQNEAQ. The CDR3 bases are TGTGCCAGCAGCTTAACAGGGGACACTGAAGCTTTCTTT. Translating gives CASSLTGDTEAFF.

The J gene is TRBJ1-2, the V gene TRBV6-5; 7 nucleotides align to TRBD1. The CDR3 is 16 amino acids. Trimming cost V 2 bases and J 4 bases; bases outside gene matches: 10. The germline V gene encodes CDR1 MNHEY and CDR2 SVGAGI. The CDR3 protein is CASSYLTRGVGYGYTF. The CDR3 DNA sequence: TGTGCCAGCAGTTACCTTACCAGGGGGGTAGGCTATGGCTACACCTTC.

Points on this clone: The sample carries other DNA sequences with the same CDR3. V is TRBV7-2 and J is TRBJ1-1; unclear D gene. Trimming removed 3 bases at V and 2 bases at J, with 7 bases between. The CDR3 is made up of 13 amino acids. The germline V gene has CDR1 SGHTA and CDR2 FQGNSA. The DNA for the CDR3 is TGTGCCAGCAGCTTCTCAGTTAACACTGAAGCTTTCTTT. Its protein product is CASSFSVNTEAFF.